Below, 20 T cell receptor beta chains from the same sample are listed, as sequenced in a study of T cell responses to AZD1222 COVID-19 vaccine. Sequencing was performed with immunoSEQ multiplex PCR; in TCRdb, only in-frame clones are kept and a portion is missing. The sample has roughly 200,000 clones, roughly nine tenths seen once; the top ten hold roughly 3.5%. Specimen: peripheral blood, collected 28 days after the second AZD1222 dose. The receptors stem from an adult who received the AZD1222 COVID-19 vaccine.

This chain uses TRBV5-6 with TRBJ2-4, with D perhaps being TRBD1 or TRBD2 (5 bases each). Germline V gene sequence: CDR1 SGHDT, CDR2 YYEEEE. Trimming removed 4 bases at V and 0 bases at J, with 17 bases between. CDR3 size: 17 residues. The DNA of the CDR3 is TGTGCCAGCAGCCACGGGACGAGTGCGCTAGCCAAAAACATTCAGTACTTC. Its translation: CASSHGTSALAKNIQYF.

The chain recombines TRBV6-2 or TRBV6-3 with TRBJ2-3; D unresolved. Trimming stripped 0 bases from V and 6 bases from J, with 4 bases between. This CDR3 has 12 residues. The V gene's germline CDR1 is MNHEY and CDR2 SVGEGT. The CDR3 is CASSYSPDTQYF. DNA for the CDR3: TGTGCCAGCAGTTACTCGCCGGATACGCAGTATTTT.

The chain is built from TRBV11-2 and TRBJ2-1; 8 nucleotides align to TRBD2. Germline V gene sequence: CDR1 SGHAT, CDR2 FQNNGV. Losses at the gene ends were 7 bases for V and 15 bases for J; bases not matched to a gene: 11. The CDR3 consists of 12 residues. The CDR3 sequence: CASTLKLGLGFF. In nucleotides, the CDR3 is TGTGCCAGCACCCTAAAGTTGGGACTAGGGTTCTTC.

This rearrangement joins TRBV5-1 to TRBJ2-1; 11 bases align to TRBD2. Germline loops: CDR1 SGHRS, CDR2 YFSETQ. The junction had 7 bases not matched to a gene; V was cut back by 4 bases and J by 4 bases. The CDR3 contains 16 residues. This chain's CDR3 is CASSPGLAVPYNEQFF. The CDR3 coding sequence is TGCGCCAGCAGCCCGGGACTAGCGGTGCCTTACAATGAGCAGTTCTTC.

The gene calls are TRBV13 and TRBJ2-7; D is tentatively TRBD1 or TRBD2 (5 bases each). Germline CDR1 reads PRHDT; CDR2 reads FYEKMQ (reference sequence). The CDR3 is made up of 16 amino acids. Trimming cost V 0 bases and J 3 bases, with 15 bases left between them. The CDR3 is CASSLGLGDVDYEQYF. The DNA of the CDR3 is TGTGCCAGCAGCTTAGGGCTTGGGGACGTGGACTACGAGCAGTACTTC.

The chain links TRBV19 to TRBJ1-3, with a weak D call TRBD1 (5 bases). Germline V gene lookup returns CDR1 LNHDA and CDR2 SQIVND (reference sequence). The CDR3 extends over 14 amino acids. Trimming took 3 bases from V and 4 from J, leaving 10 bases between them. The CDR3, as DNA: TGTGCCAGTAGTATCGAGGGGCTGGGAAACACCATATATTTT. This gives the protein CASSIEGLGNTIYF.

In its sample, this clone was seen once. The chain is built from TRBV5-1 and TRBJ2-6, with 7 bases aligning to TRBD2. There are 18 residues in the CDR3. With V trimmed by 0 bases and J by 0 bases, 6 bases remained unmatched. Germline V lookup: CDR1 SGHRS, CDR2 YFSETQ. CDR3 sequence reads: CASSLGLAAHSGANVLTF. CDR3 DNA: TGCGCCAGCAGCTTGGGGCTAGCGGCACACTCTGGGGCCAACGTCCTGACTTTC. Combining the CDR3 with reference TRBV5-1 and TRBJ2-6 gives the whole variable domain KAGVTQTPRYLIKTRGQQVTLSCSPISGHRSVSWYQQTPGQGLQFLFEYFSETQRNKGNFPGRFSGRQFSNSRSEMNVSTLELGDSALYLCASSLGLAAHSGANVLTFGAGSRLTVL.

The rearrangement links TRBV28 to TRBJ1-2; maybe TRBD1 (5 bases). This CDR3 spans 18 amino acids. The V end lost 2 bases, the J end lost 1 base, and 20 bases lay between the germline ends. CDR1 and CDR2 (germline): MDHEN, SYDVKM. The CDR3 reads CASSLGGAGSSLNYGYTF. In DNA form, the CDR3 reads TGTGCCAGCAGTTTAGGTGGCGCAGGGTCTAGCCTTAACTATGGCTACACCTTC.

DNA of the CDR3: TGTGCCAGCAGCTTACAGCCCACCGGGGAGCTGTTTTTT. It specifies CASSLQPTGELFF. V and J are TRBV11-2 and TRBJ2-2; D remains ambiguous. Germline-derived CDR1 and CDR2 are SGHAT and FQNNGV. CDR3 length: 13 amino acids. V shed 2 bases and J shed 4 bases, with 5 bases lying between them.

J is TRBJ2-1 and V is TRBV11-2; D not resolved. The ends were cut back, 4 bases at V and 8 bases at J, with 24 bases in the middle. Germline V gene data show CDR1 as SGHAT and CDR2 as FQNNGV. The CDR3 is 17 residues long. The CDR3 coding sequence is TGTGCCAGCAGCTCCCATAGCTTGGCCCCCGAAAGGGATGAGCAGTTCTTC. Encoded protein: CASSSHSLAPERDEQFF.

The gene calls are TRBV7-3 and TRBJ1-1; 10 positions agree with TRBD1. The CDR3 is 14 amino acids. Unmatched junction bases numbered 7, after V lost 3 bases and J lost 9 bases. Germline lookup yields CDR1 SGHTA and CDR2 FQGTGA. This CDR3 is CASSFSTGGSKAFF. CDR3 sequence (DNA): TGTGCCAGCAGCTTCTCGACAGGGGGCAGTAAAGCTTTCTTT.

The V and J genes are TRBV15 and TRBJ2-1; 8 nucleotides agree with TRBD2. There are 16 residues in the CDR3. Germline V gives CDR1 LNHNV, CDR2 YYDKDF (reference sequence). Losses at the gene ends were 1 base for V and 0 bases for J; bases not matched to a gene: 2. DNA for the CDR3: TGTGCCACCAGCAGAGGACTAGCGAGCTCCTACAATGAGCAGTTCTTC. This codes for CATSRGLASSYNEQFF.

On this clone: Other DNA variants within this sample encode the same CDR3. The chain links TRBV24-1 to TRBJ2-5; no definite D call. V lost 1 base and J 5 bases, leaving 1 base between the germline ends. The germline V gene has CDR1 KGHDR and CDR2 SFDVKD. CDR3 length equals 11 residues. Here the CDR3 DNA reads TGTGCCACCAGTGATTTTGAGACCCAGTACTTC. It encodes CATSDFETQYF.

In this sample, this clone turned up once. V is TRBV12-3 or TRBV12-4 and J is TRBJ2-1, with TRBD1 as a possible D gene (5 bases). This CDR3 comprises 12 residues. Between the trimmed V and J ends, which lost 6 bases and 5 bases, there was a span of 8 bases. This chain's CDR3 is CASSTDNNEQFF. CDR3 nucleotides: TGTGCCAGCAGCACGGACAACAATGAGCAGTTCTTC.

This rearrangement joins TRBV9 to TRBJ2-3; D is ambiguous. The CDR3 consists of 14 residues. Germline values: CDR1 SGDLS, CDR2 YYNGEE. Trimming left V 1 base short and J 0 bases short, with 6 bases between. CDR3 loop: CASSVLTSTDTQYF. CDR3 sequence (DNA): TGTGCCAGCAGCGTATTAACAAGCACAGATACGCAGTATTTT.

This clone was observed a few times. The V and J genes are TRBV7-8 and TRBJ2-7, with 7 nucleotides matching TRBD2. Per germline, CDR1 SGHVS and CDR2 FQNEAQ. The V gene end was trimmed by 4 bases and the J gene end by 4 bases; junction bases not matched to a gene: 7. This CDR3 has 14 amino acids. Here the CDR3 DNA reads TGTGCCAGCAGCTCCCCGGGGAGGGGATACGAGCAGTACTTC. As protein: CASSSPGRGYEQYF.

This clone was picked up one time. In DNA, the CDR3 is TGTGCCAGCAGCTTGGGGGACCACTCTGCCGTGAGAGCTTTCTTT. Residues: CASSLGDHSAVRAFF. V and J are TRBV5-5 and TRBJ1-1, with D possibly TRBD1 on 5 matching bases. Germline assignment: CDR1 SGHKS and CDR2 YYEKEE (reference sequence). Trimming stripped 0 bases from V and 10 bases from J, with 19 bases between. The CDR3 runs 15 residues. Using reference TRBV5-5 and TRBJ1-1 for the parts outside the CDR3, the full variable domain is DAGVTQSPTHLIKTRGQQVTLRCSPISGHKSVSWYQQVLGQGPQFIFQYYEKEERGRGNFPDRFSARQFPNYSSELNVNALLLGDSALYLCASSLGDHSAVRAFFGQGTRLTVV.

This chain connects TRBV15 to TRBJ2-3; D might be TRBD2 (5 bases). This CDR3 comprises 15 residues. V was clipped by 3 bases and J by 2 bases, with 12 bases between them. Germline lookup yields CDR1 LNHNV and CDR2 YYDKDF (reference sequence). CDR3 amino acids: CATSRASSITDTQYF. Here the CDR3 DNA reads TGTGCCACCAGCAGGGCTAGCTCAATCACAGATACGCAGTATTTT.

The chain recombines TRBV7-2 with TRBJ2-7; 9 bases line up with TRBD1. V shed 1 base and J 3 bases; nucleotides not matched to a gene: 7. This CDR3 has 16 residues. The germline V gene encodes CDR1 SGHTA and CDR2 FQGNSA. The CDR3 loop reads CASSLGPGQGLYEQYF. The CDR3 DNA reads as TGTGCCAGCAGCTTAGGACCCGGACAGGGGCTCTACGAGCAGTACTTC.

This chain joins TRBV7-9 and TRBJ2-1; 8 nucleotides match TRBD2. Germline V gene data show CDR1 as SEHNR and CDR2 as FQNEAQ (reference sequence). The length of the CDR3 is 14 residues. The chain's CDR3 is CATPTSGTYNEQFF. DNA of the CDR3: TGTGCTACCCCAACTAGCGGAACTTACAATGAGCAGTTCTTC.